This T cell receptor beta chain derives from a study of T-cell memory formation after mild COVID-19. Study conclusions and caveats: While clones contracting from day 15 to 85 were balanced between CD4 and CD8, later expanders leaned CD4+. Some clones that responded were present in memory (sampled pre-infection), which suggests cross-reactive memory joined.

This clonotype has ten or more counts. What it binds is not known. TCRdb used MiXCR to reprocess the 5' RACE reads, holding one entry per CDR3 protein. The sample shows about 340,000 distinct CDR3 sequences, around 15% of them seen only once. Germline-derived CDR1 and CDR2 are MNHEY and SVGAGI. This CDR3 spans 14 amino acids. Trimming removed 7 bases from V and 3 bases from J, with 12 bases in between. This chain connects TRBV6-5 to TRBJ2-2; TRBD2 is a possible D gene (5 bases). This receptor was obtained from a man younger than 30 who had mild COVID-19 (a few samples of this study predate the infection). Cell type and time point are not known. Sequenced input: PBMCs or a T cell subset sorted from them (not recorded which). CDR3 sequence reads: CASKRVGDTGELFF. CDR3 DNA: TGTGCCAGCAAGAGGGTGGGCGACACCGGGGAGCTGTTTTTT.